This T cell receptor (beta chain) was documented in a study of T cell changes during pregnancy in multiple sclerosis. Measured with immunoSEQ multiplex PCR; TCRdb has only the in-frame clones, and not every one. Among about 110,000 clones listed, just under 95% were seen once. V was pared by 3 bases and J by 5 bases, with 9 bases of the junction left unmatched. The CDR3 covers 16 residues. The V gene's germline CDR1 is GTSNPN and CDR2 SVGIG (reference sequence). Sequenced material: peripheral blood, taken after pregnancy. The clonotype was recovered from a female donor with multiple sclerosis, enrolled in a pregnancy study. The chain uses TRBV30 and TRBJ2-3; 12 nucleotides align to TRBD2. The CDR3 DNA reads TGTGCCTGGAGCGCCCGACTAGCGGGAGTTGAAGATACGCAGTATTTT. Amino acids: CAWSARLAGVEDTQYF.